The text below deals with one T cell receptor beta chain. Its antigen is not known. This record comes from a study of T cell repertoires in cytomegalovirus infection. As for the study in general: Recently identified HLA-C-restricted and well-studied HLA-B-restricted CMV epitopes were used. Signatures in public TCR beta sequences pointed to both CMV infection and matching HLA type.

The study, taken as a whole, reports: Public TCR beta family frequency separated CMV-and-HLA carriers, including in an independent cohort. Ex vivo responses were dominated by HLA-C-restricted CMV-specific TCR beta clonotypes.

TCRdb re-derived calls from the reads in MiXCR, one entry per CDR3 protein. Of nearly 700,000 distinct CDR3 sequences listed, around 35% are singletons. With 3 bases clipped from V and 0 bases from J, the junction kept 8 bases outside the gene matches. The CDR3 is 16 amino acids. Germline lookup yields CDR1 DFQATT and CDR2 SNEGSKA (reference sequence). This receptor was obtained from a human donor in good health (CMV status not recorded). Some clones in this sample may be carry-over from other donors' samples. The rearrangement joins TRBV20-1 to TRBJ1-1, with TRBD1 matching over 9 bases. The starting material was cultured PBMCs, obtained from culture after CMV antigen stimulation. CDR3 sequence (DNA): TGCAGTGCTAGGAACCCGGGACAGGGCCTGAACACTGAAGCTTTCTTT. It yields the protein CSARNPGQGLNTEAFF.